This T cell receptor (beta chain) was found in a study of T cell changes during pregnancy in multiple sclerosis (dated by TCRdb to the late 2010s). Regarding the complete study: The study looked at changes in the T cell repertoire across pregnancy in women with multiple sclerosis.

CDR1 MNHNY and CDR2 SVGAGI are derived from the germline V gene (reference sequence). V is clipped by 6 bases and J by 0 bases, and the sequence between their germline boundaries is 11 bases long. Spanning cysteine to phenylalanine, the CDR3 consists of 14 amino acids. Only the CDR3 portion is preserved as DNA: 42 bases, with reading frame beginning at the first base. As regards this clone: The specificity of this receptor is unknown. No much larger clonotype is one base removed from it; base qualities were not supplied.

Receptors were amplified or captured by the immunoSEQ multiplex PCR assay. Imported from immuneACCESS, the table was reduced by TCRdb to in-frame sequences with V and J called. These copies leave out some clones; in studies compared against another copy, an unresolved V gene accounts for under half, and the cause of the remainder is not known. Within this sample are about 59,000 clones, with just under 95% of them counted one time only. 0.36% of the sample goes to the ten largest clones. This material consisted of CD4+ T cells from peripheral blood mononuclear cells, taken before pregnancy. The receptor comes from a female donor with multiple sclerosis, enrolled in a pregnancy study. Rearrangement joined TRBV6-6 to TRBJ1-2, and the D gene may be TRBD1, 5 bases matching. The CDR3 reads as follows: CASSWGGSNYGYTF. The DNA sequence is as follows: TGTGCCAGCAGCTGGGGGGGGTCTAACTATGGCTACACCTTC.